The following is a T cell receptor (beta chain) sequence with its context. The data were taken from a study of beta chain features in type 1 diabetes. Sequenced material consisted of expressed TCRB transcripts (all of the isolated RNA was reverse transcribed). This table comes from immunoSEQ multiplex PCR, and its TCRdb copy is limited to in-frame clones, with some not included. The table has 350,000 to 450,000 clones, about 15% seen once. Trimming left V 7 bases short and J 3 bases short, with 19 bases between. CDR3 size: 15 residues. Germline V gene data show CDR1 as MDHEN and CDR2 as SYDVKM. The source is a woman between 18 and 29 years old in good health. The rearrangement joins TRBV28 to TRBJ2-7; D call uncertain. Sequenced material: naive CD4+ T cells from blood. DNA for the CDR3: TGTGCCAGCACCCCCCGGGTCGGAGATATCTACGAGCAGTACTTC. Protein product: CASTPRVGDIYEQYF.